The 13 T cell receptor beta chains below all came from one sample that was sequenced in a study of blood T cell repertoires in COVID-19. The data were produced by immunoSEQ multiplex PCR, yet TCRdb's version contains in-frame clones alone and is incomplete. Here the sample spans roughly 250,000 clones, about 76% being singletons. What was sequenced was peripheral blood. Every receptor here comes from a woman aged 60-75 years with active or convalescent COVID-19.

The chain employs TRBV25-1 and TRBJ1-1; D uncertain. With 5 bases removed from V and 1 base from J, the gap between germline ends came to 8 bases. The CDR3 spans 13 residues. Germline CDR1 MGHDK, CDR2 SYGVNS. The CDR3 sequence is CASSLTGNTEAFF. DNA of the CDR3: TGTGCCAGCAGTCTCACGGGGAACACTGAAGCTTTCTTT.

The chain carries TRBV27 and TRBJ1-5, with 11 nucleotides matching TRBD1. The trim removed 3 bases at V and 2 bases at J, leaving 3 bases unmatched. The CDR3 sequence is 16 residues long. Germline CDR1 reads MNHEY; CDR2 reads SMNVEV (reference sequence). The chain's CDR3 is CASSLGQGGGNQPQHF. CDR3 DNA: TGTGCCAGCAGTTTGGGACAGGGGGGTGGCAATCAGCCCCAGCATTTT.

This sequence joins TRBV5-1 and TRBJ2-7, with 11 bases lining up with TRBD2. The CDR3 covers 15 residues. Germline CDR1 SGHRS, CDR2 YFSETQ. V shed 2 bases, J shed 5 bases, and the junction held 6 bases outside the gene matches. The CDR3 region is CASSFSGGASHEQYF. As DNA, the CDR3 is TGCGCCAGCAGCTTTAGCGGGGGGGCCAGCCACGAGCAGTACTTC.

The rearrangement links TRBV30 to TRBJ1-4; D gene unclear. The CDR3 length is 18 residues. With 0 bases removed from V and 8 bases from J, the gap between germline ends came to 25 bases. The germline gives CDR1 GTSNPN, CDR2 SVGIG (reference sequence). This CDR3 reads CAWSVGQSVIRFGEKLFF. CDR3 bases: TGTGCCTGGAGTGTGGGCCAGAGTGTCATTAGATTTGGCGAAAAACTGTTTTTT.

This chain connects TRBV19 to TRBJ2-7, with TRBD1 as a possible D gene (5 bases). CDR1 and CDR2 (germline): LNHDA, SQIVND (reference sequence). Trimming left V 1 base short and J 5 bases short, with 9 bases between. CDR3 length: 13 amino acids. The CDR3, as DNA: TGTGCCAGTAGTATAGGTGCAGGGCACGAGCAGTACTTC. It translates to CASSIGAGHEQYF.

The V call is TRBV2, the J call TRBJ1-2; TRBD1 is a possible D gene (5 bases). The CDR3 loop spans 15 amino acids. Trimming cost V 5 bases and J 5 bases, with 18 bases left between them. Germline values: CDR1 SNHLY, CDR2 FYNNEI. CDR3 protein: CASSPQSGRGYGYTF. CDR3 nucleotide sequence: TGTGCCAGCAGTCCCCAATCAGGCCGGGGGTATGGCTACACCTTC.

The chain couples TRBV4-3 to TRBJ1-1; D remains unclear. CDR3 length: 13 amino acids. The ends were cut back, 4 bases at V and 5 bases at J, with 11 bases in the middle. The germline V gene has CDR1 LGHNA and CDR2 YSLEER. The DNA for the CDR3 is TGCGCCAGCAGCCCCCGGGTTGGGACTGAAGCTTTCTTT. Amino acid sequence: CASSPRVGTEAFF.

This chain uses TRBV7-3 with TRBJ2-7; 7 bases align to TRBD2. Trimming took 5 bases from V and 4 from J; bases not matched to a gene: 8. The CDR3 contains 14 residues. Per the germline V gene, CDR1 is SGHTA and CDR2 is FQGTGA. The CDR3 region is CASSTTREEYEQYF. CDR3 nucleotide sequence: TGTGCCAGCAGCACAACCCGGGAGGAATACGAGCAGTACTTC.

The sample holds a few counts of this clone. CDR3 residues: CASSVIGGGYTF. CDR3 DNA sequence: TGTGCCAGCAGCGTTATCGGGGGTGGCTACACCTTC. The V call is TRBV7-2, the J call TRBJ1-2, with D perhaps TRBD1 (5 bases). The CDR3 spans 12 residues. V was cut by 5 bases and J by 7 bases, with 11 bases left in between. In germline, CDR1 is SGHTA, CDR2 FQGNSA.

This clone was picked up a small number of times. This chain joins TRBV7-8 and TRBJ1-1; D is possibly TRBD1 (5 bases). With 2 bases removed from V and 1 base from J, the gap between germline ends came to 20 bases. Germline CDR1 is SGHVS and CDR2 is FQNEAQ. The CDR3 loop spans 18 amino acids. Here the CDR3 DNA reads TGTGCCAGCAGCTTAAGGCGGAGGGGCCGGGTGGGGAACACTGAAGCTTTCTTT. Residues: CASSLRRRGRVGNTEAFF.

Here the CDR3 reads CASSYSKLAGYNEQFF. In DNA form, the CDR3 reads TGTGCCAGCAGTTACTCGAAACTAGCGGGCTACAATGAGCAGTTCTTC. The V and J genes are TRBV6-5 and TRBJ2-1; 9 nucleotides line up with TRBD2. V shed 0 bases and J 3 bases; nucleotides not matched to a gene: 3. The V gene's germline CDR1 is MNHEY and CDR2 SVGAGI. The CDR3 runs 16 residues.

The rearrangement uses TRBV20-1 and TRBJ2-4; 11 bases are a match to TRBD2. The junction had 4 bases not matched to a gene; V was cut back by 3 bases and J by 3 bases. Germline CDR1 reads DFQATT; CDR2 reads SNEGSKA (reference sequence). CDR3 length: 15 residues. CDR3: CSASLAGGLKNIQYF. The CDR3 DNA reads as TGCAGTGCTAGTCTAGCGGGGGGCCTCAAAAACATTCAGTACTTC.

This clone has only one observation. This chain connects TRBV5-6 to TRBJ2-2; D uncertain. The CDR3 has 15 residues. V was trimmed by 7 bases and J by 0 bases, leaving 13 bases between them. In germline, CDR1 is SGHDT, CDR2 YYEEEE. The CDR3 sequence is CASVELGPNTGELFF. CDR3 in DNA: TGTGCCAGCGTGGAGCTAGGTCCGAACACCGGGGAGCTGTTTTTT.